The table lists the clone carrying this T cell receptor beta chain with many counts. The antigen is undetermined. The entry originates in a study of neurological immune-mediated disorders. Findings of the study overall: Multiple sclerosis patients had less TCR clonal expansion than even healthy controls, unlike HTLV-1-associated myelopathy. Private repertoires in all groups were suggested by the absence of shared CDR3 amino acid sequences among expanded clones across subjects.

Sample time point: longitudinal time-point 2. Germline lookup yields CDR1 DFQATT and CDR2 SNEGSKA (reference sequence). CDR3 length equals 12 residues. V was pared by 6 bases and J by 3 bases, with 9 bases between. A 10-nucleotide random UMI tagged transcripts in template-switch 5'RACE cDNA synthesis. MiXCR was run by TCRdb on the 5' RACE reads, yielding one entry per CDR3 protein. The sample has about 60,000 distinct CDR3 sequences, roughly 9.7% seen once. The rearrangement uses TRBV20-1 and TRBJ1-5; perhaps TRBD1 as D (5 bases). The sequenced sample consisted of PBMCs. This TCR derives from a man in his thirties or forties in good health. The CDR3 nucleotides read TGCAGTGCCTCGGACAACAATCAGCCCCAGCATTTT. Its protein product is CSASDNNQPQHF.